These 15 T cell receptor beta chains share one sample of origin, sequenced in a study of blood T cells in healthy people across ages. A J-beta primer mix and a sample-barcoded 5' primer were used in a second PCR of roughly 6 to 11 cycles. TCRdb re-derived calls from the 5' RACE reads in MiXCR, one entry per CDR3 protein. The data contain over 1,300,000 distinct CDR3 sequences, almost 60% of them singletons. Material: blood. These receptors were taken from a man between 18 and 35 years old in good health.

V and J are TRBV12-3 or TRBV12-4 and TRBJ2-7, with D tentatively TRBD1 (5 bases). V lost 2 bases to trimming and J lost 7 bases, with 15 bases between them. CDR3 length equals 14 residues. The CDR3 DNA is TGTGCCAGCAGTTTAAAGGGCATGGACAATGAGCAGTACTTC. This gives the protein CASSLKGMDNEQYF.

This clonotype showed up just a few times. The chain joins TRBV3-1 to TRBJ2-7; 7 bases align to TRBD2. With the DNA end fitting TRBJ2-5 better, the J assignment may be wrong. Germline V gives CDR1 LGHDT, CDR2 YNNKEL (reference sequence). The CDR3 extends over 16 amino acids. The CDR3 sequence is CASSPSVERGRKTQYF. CDR3 nucleotide sequence: TGTGCCAGCAGCCCCTCGGTCGAGCGGGGTCGGAAGACCCAGTACTTC.

V usage is TRBV20-1 and J usage is TRBJ2-1; maybe TRBD2 (6 bases). V shed 3 bases and J shed 6 bases, with 21 bases lying between them. CDR3 length: 16 amino acids. CDR1 and CDR2 from the germline V gene are DFQATT and SNEGSKA (reference sequence). DNA for the CDR3: TGCAGTGCTAGCCCCGCCGGACTACCCGAGGGCAATGAGCAGTTCTTC. Amino acid sequence: CSASPAGLPEGNEQFF.

The chain is built from TRBV6-6 and TRBJ1-5; D ambiguous. The germline V gene has CDR1 MNHNY and CDR2 SVGAGI (reference sequence). This CDR3 spans 17 amino acids. Trimming stripped 2 bases from V and 3 bases from J, with 17 bases between. The CDR3 here is CASSYPEAGTDNQPQHF. As DNA, the CDR3 is TGTGCCAGCAGTTACCCCGAGGCAGGAACGGACAATCAGCCCCAGCATTTT.

The chain carries TRBV6-1 and TRBJ1-1, with 7 nucleotides matching TRBD1. Germline assignment: CDR1 MNHNS and CDR2 SASEGT. The CDR3 spans 16 residues. Unmatched junction bases numbered 9, after V lost 4 bases and J lost 1 base. CDR3 amino acids: CASSGRQGRENTEAFF. CDR3 nucleotides: TGTGCCAGCAGTGGGAGACAGGGACGGGAGAACACTGAAGCTTTCTTT.

The chain couples TRBV28 to TRBJ2-1, with TRBD2 matching over 10 bases. The V gene's germline CDR1 is MDHEN and CDR2 SYDVKM. CDR3 length: 16 residues. The trim removed 3 bases at V and 3 bases at J, leaving 5 bases unmatched. CDR3 region: CASSFQRGGRYNEQFF. The CDR3 nucleotides read TGTGCCAGCAGTTTTCAGCGGGGGGGCCGCTACAATGAGCAGTTCTTC. Based on the CDR3 plus reference TRBV28 and TRBJ2-1, the full variable domain is DVKVTQSSRYLVKRTGEKVFLECVQDMDHENMFWYRQDPGLGLRLIYFSYDVKMKEKGDIPEGYSVSREKKERFSLILESASTNQTSMYLCASSFQRGGRYNEQFFGPGTRLTVL.

The chain employs TRBV20-1 and TRBJ2-4; 7 positions match TRBD2. The J call may be faulty, since TRBJ2-5 better matches the DNA end. This CDR3 has 13 residues. CDR1 DFQATT and CDR2 SNEGSKA come from the germline V gene (reference sequence). In DNA form, the CDR3 reads TGCAGTGCCCCCCAGCGGGATGAAGAGACCCAGTACTTC. Translating gives CSAPQRDEETQYF.

This clonotype showed up many times. The V gene is TRBV20-1, the J gene TRBJ2-5; 9 bases line up with TRBD2. The ends lost 4 bases at V and 0 bases at J; junction bases unmatched: 6. This CDR3 is 15 amino acids long. Germline CDR1 reads DFQATT; CDR2 reads SNEGSKA (reference sequence). DNA for the CDR3: TGCAGTGCTAAGGGGGCTAGCGGGAACCAAGAGACCCAGTACTTC. Translating gives CSAKGASGNQETQYF.

This clonotype was observed a handful of times. The chain carries TRBV4-2 and TRBJ1-2; no firm D call. Trimming left V 2 bases short and J 4 bases short, with 8 bases between. Germline-derived CDR1 and CDR2 are LGHNA and YNFKEQ. The CDR3 is made up of 13 amino acids. The CDR3 DNA follows: TGTGCCAGCAGCCAACAGACGCTCTATGGCTACACCTTC. This encodes CASSQQTLYGYTF.

This clonotype was counted a single time. CDR3 residues: CASSNVWTVNRGQPQHF. The CDR3 nucleotides are TGTGCCAGTAGTAATGTCTGGACGGTAAACCGGGGTCAGCCCCAGCATTTT. This sequence joins TRBV19 and TRBJ1-5; D gene uncertain. The CDR3 covers 17 residues. Trimming removed 4 bases from V and 6 bases from J, with 22 bases in between. In germline, CDR1 is LNHDA, CDR2 SQIVND (reference sequence).

CDR3 sequence reads: CASSTYRGSYEQYF. DNA for the CDR3: TGTGCCAGCAGTACGTACAGGGGCTCCTACGAGCAGTACTTC. This chain joins TRBV27 and TRBJ2-5, with 7 bases identical to TRBD1. The end of the DNA aligns better with TRBJ2-7, so the J call may be wrong. Germline V CDR1 and CDR2: MNHEY, SMNVEV (reference sequence). The CDR3 covers 14 residues.

The chain is built from TRBV10-3 and TRBJ2-1; D ambiguous. The CDR3 consists of 15 residues. The V end lost 6 bases, the J end lost 10 bases, and 22 bases lay between the germline ends. Per germline, CDR1 ENHRY and CDR2 SYGVKD. The CDR3 DNA reads TGTGCCATCAGCTATAAGAGCGACCGTCGACAAGAGCAGTTCTTC. Translating gives CAISYKSDRRQEQFF.

The chain recombines TRBV20-1 with TRBJ2-1; TRBD2 agrees at 10 bases. The germline V gene has CDR1 DFQATT and CDR2 SNEGSKA (reference sequence). This CDR3 comprises 16 residues. The junction had 7 bases not matched to a gene; V was cut back by 2 bases and J by 3 bases. The CDR3 reads CSARSLAGGSYNEQFF. As DNA, the CDR3 is TGCAGTGCTAGATCGTTAGCGGGGGGTAGCTACAATGAGCAGTTCTTC.

V is TRBV20-1 and J is TRBJ1-1; perhaps TRBD1 as D (5 bases). The germline V gene encodes CDR1 DFQATT and CDR2 SNEGSKA (reference sequence). V was clipped by 2 bases and J by 1 base, with 11 bases between them. The CDR3 length is 14 residues. CDR3 sequence reads: CSARQGPRNTEAFF. The CDR3 DNA sequence: TGCAGTGCTAGACAGGGCCCGCGGAACACTGAAGCTTTCTTT.

CDR3 nucleotide sequence: TGTGCCAGCAGAGCGGGAGATGGGGCCAACGTCCTGACTTTC. Protein sequence: CASRAGDGANVLTF. The chain joins TRBV6-6 to TRBJ2-6; TRBD2 agrees at 8 bases. The CDR3 has 14 amino acids. V dropped 6 bases and J dropped 3; count of bases not matched to a gene: 1. Germline V gene lookup returns CDR1 MNHNY and CDR2 SVGAGI (reference sequence).